What follows describes a single T cell receptor beta chain. This entry is derived from a study of T cells in localized non-small cell lung cancer. This CDR3 region has 13 residues. Trimming left V 2 bases short and J 4 bases short, with 8 bases between. Looked up from germline, CDR1 is SGHVS and CDR2 is FQNEAQ. The data were produced by immunoSEQ multiplex PCR, yet TCRdb's version contains in-frame clones alone and is incomplete. The table includes tens of thousands of clones, 80% to 90% detected once. The chain couples TRBV7-8 to TRBJ1-1; D is unclear. The source was peripheral blood, collected before any cancer treatment. This receptor was obtained from a woman aged 40 to 75 with stage I lung adenocarcinoma. The CDR3 loop is CASSLSGSTEAFF. The CDR3 DNA reads as TGTGCCAGCAGCTTATCGGGGAGCACTGAAGCTTTCTTT. Full variable domain (rest looked up from reference TRBV7-8 and TRBJ1-1): GAGVSQSPRYKVAKRGQDVALRCDPISGHVSLFWYQQALGQGPEFLTYFQNEAQLDKSGLPSDRFFAERPEGSVSTLKIQRTQQEDSAVYLCASSLSGSTEAFFGQGTRLTVV.